This T cell receptor (beta chain) was sequenced during a study of T cells after posttransplantation cyclophosphamide (dated by TCRdb to the mid-2010s). In the study overall: T cell repertoire reconstitution was tracked by TRB sequencing after myeloablative bone marrow transplantation in which posttransplantation cyclophosphamide was used as GVHD prophylaxis. Samples from around 35 PTCy-treated patients and under 20 related bone marrow donors of those patients were subjected to antigen receptor sequencing. Blood from every one of the roughly 30 PTCy patients who had 1-year posttransplant specimens underwent TRB sequencing. In 3 patients, up to about 3 additional blood samples taken between 2 and 5.2 years after transplant also underwent TRB sequencing, as did pretransplant blood from 4 patients. Because TRA and TRB clonality correlated tightly in some 10 samples, the subsequent TCR analyses were limited to TRB only. Public TRB sequences were compared against a database of over 3,500 sequences linked to responses to pathogens, tumor antigens, self-antigens and alloantigens.

Overall study results and their limits: At 1-2 months, donor-recipient similarity was low but rose over the first year, and the later blood repertoires were often dominated by donor CD8+ memory clones. The TRB repertoires of T cells infiltrating skin or the GI tract showed only limited overlap with the TRB repertoires found in blood. Across the approximately 46 patients, TRB clonality was highly associated with recipient CMV seropositivity and CMV reactivation, and diversity with PTCy was similar to that in the CNI/methotrexate controls.

A note on this clone: The antigen this receptor binds is unknown. The input lacks base qualities; no much larger clone sits a single base away.

TRB sequencing was run on genomic DNA with either the immunoSEQ assay at survey resolution or the hsTCRB kit. Per the source publication's procedure: The immunoSEQ software handled the initial read processing, while the LymphoSeq R package was used for the repertoire analyses. Clonality was computed as 1 minus normalized Shannon entropy, and a Gini coefficient was also calculated for each TRB dataset. To infer phenotypes in unsorted samples, TRB sequences from sorted subsets of the recipient or donor were mapped onto the unsorted samples of the same recipient. This immuneACCESS table, as held by TCRdb, lists in-frame sequences with V and J called but not all clones. Of the missing ones, under half trace to an unresolved V gene in checked studies; the others have no known cause. That table furnishes V, J and clone size, whereas the DNA furnished D and trimming. Recorded for this sample are roughly 730 clones; around four fifths of them occurred a single time. The ten largest clonotypes hold approximately 9% of the sample.

The sample taken for sequencing was gut tissue. The receptor comes from a man aged 50-60 years.

The nucleotide sequence reads as follows: TGCGCCAGCAGACCCTTGACAGGGCCCTACGAGCAGTACTTC. This is translated as CASRPLTGPYEQYF. Rearrangement joined TRBV5-1 to TRBJ2-7; TRBD1 lines up with 7 middle nucleotides. V is cut back by 5 bases and J by 2 bases, with 7 bases in the junction unmatched. Counted from cysteine to phenylalanine, this CDR3 has 14 amino acids. CDR3 DNA only is kept here, 42 bases in frame from base 1. The germline V gene yields SGHRS for CDR1 and YFSETQ for CDR2.